Presented here are 20 T cell receptor beta chains from one specimen sequenced in a study of T-cell memory formation after mild COVID-19. TCRdb re-called the 5' RACE reads with MiXCR, one entry per CDR3 protein. This table has 170,000 or so distinct CDR3 sequences, roughly 23% appearing once. Input material: PBMCs or a T cell subset sorted from them (not recorded which). The receptors come from an adult woman who had mild COVID-19 (a few samples of this study predate the infection). Cell type and time point are not known.

This clonotype has at least ten counts. This sequence joins TRBV5-6 and TRBJ1-1; maybe TRBD1 (5 bases). CDR3 length: 14 residues. V lost 0 bases, J lost 4 bases, and 10 bases lay in between. CDR1 and CDR2 (germline): SGHDT, YYEEEE. CDR3 DNA: TGTGCCAGCAGCTTGGGAGGGGCGGGCACTGAAGCTTTCTTT. Translating it yields CASSLGGAGTEAFF.

This sequence joins TRBV5-1 and TRBJ2-2; 7 nucleotides line up with TRBD1. The CDR3 spans 15 residues. Germline V gene data show CDR1 as SGHRS and CDR2 as YFSETQ. Trimming at V came to 4 bases and at J to 0 bases, leaving 3 bases not matched to a gene. This chain's CDR3 is CASSLGQSNTGELFF. CDR3 DNA: TGCGCCAGCAGCCTGGGACAGTCGAACACCGGGGAGCTGTTTTTT.

This clonotype was detected many times. The V and J genes are TRBV7-6 and TRBJ2-1; a possible D gene is TRBD2 (6 bases). Trimming cost V 1 base and J 0 bases, with 19 bases left between them. Germline V gene data show CDR1 as SGHVS and CDR2 as FNYEAQ. CDR3 length: 19 residues. The CDR3 sequence: CASSLERGTYKSSYNEQFF. The CDR3 bases are TGTGCCAGCAGCTTAGAACGAGGGACTTATAAAAGCTCCTACAATGAGCAGTTCTTC.

The chain employs TRBV4-2 and TRBJ1-1; weak D call: TRBD1 (5 bases). Trimming stripped 0 bases from V and 1 base from J, with 9 bases between. Germline V gene data show CDR1 as LGHNA and CDR2 as YNFKEQ. The CDR3 covers 15 residues. This chain's CDR3 is CASSQEGTGNTEAFF. The CDR3 nucleotides read TGTGCCAGCAGCCAAGAGGGAACAGGGAACACTGAAGCTTTCTTT.

This rearrangement joins TRBV4-1 to TRBJ2-1; D unresolved. This CDR3 contains 12 residues. Looked up from germline, CDR1 is MGHRA and CDR2 is YSYEKL. V dropped 0 bases and J dropped 12 bases, with 9 bases sitting between them. The CDR3 here is CASSQDEAVQFF. CDR3 bases: TGCGCCAGCAGCCAAGATGAGGCAGTGCAGTTCTTC.

In its sample, this clonotype was seen a few times. The chain has TRBV12-3 or TRBV12-4 and TRBJ1-1; D unresolved. V shed 5 bases and J shed 0 bases, with 7 bases lying between them. The CDR3 length is 13 residues. The CDR3 loop reads CASSHWVNTEAFF. The CDR3 nucleotides read TGTGCCAGCAGTCATTGGGTGAACACTGAAGCTTTCTTT.

This clonotype was seen a handful of times. The chain links TRBV6-1 to TRBJ1-1; 7 nucleotides line up with TRBD1. V lost 6 bases, J lost 0 bases, and 4 bases stayed unmatched. The CDR3 is 14 amino acids. CDR1 and CDR2 (germline): MNHNS, SASEGT. This CDR3 reads CASSGQVMNTEAFF. Here the CDR3 DNA reads TGTGCCAGCAGCGGACAGGTCATGAACACTGAAGCTTTCTTT.

The chain has TRBV29-1 and TRBJ1-1; D might be TRBD1 (5 bases). Germline CDR1 SQVTM, CDR2 ANQGSEA. This CDR3 is built from 14 residues. Trimming pared 7 bases from V and 4 bases from J, leaving 19 bases between. This chain's CDR3 is CSARWGELGTEAFF. CDR3 in DNA: TGCAGCGCTCGGTGGGGGGAGTTGGGCACTGAAGCTTTCTTT.

The chain couples TRBV4-3 to TRBJ2-7; D could derive from TRBD1 or TRBD2 (5 bases each). The CDR3 extends over 14 amino acids. The germline V and J ends were trimmed by 3 bases and 4 bases, with 13 bases remaining between them. Germline CDR1 is LGHNA and CDR2 is YSLEER. In DNA form, the CDR3 reads TGCGCCAGCAGCCAGGGACGAAGCCTATACGAGCAGTACTTC. This codes for CASSQGRSLYEQYF.

The chain recombines TRBV7-9 with TRBJ1-2; maybe TRBD1 (5 bases). CDR1 is SEHNR, CDR2 FQNEAQ, per germline (reference sequence). Deletions cut 3 bases from V and 4 bases from J, with 9 bases between. The CDR3 totals 13 residues. The CDR3 loop is CASSFQGPYGYTF. In nucleotides, the CDR3 is TGTGCCAGCAGCTTCCAGGGACCCTATGGCTACACCTTC.

This clonotype was detected only a few times. The chain couples TRBV5-6 to TRBJ1-5; the D gene is possibly TRBD1 (5 bases). V shed 2 bases and J shed 3 bases, with 9 bases lying between them. Germline V CDR1 and CDR2: SGHDT, YYEEEE. The length of the CDR3 is 14 residues. The CDR3 region is CASSLRQINQPQHF. The CDR3 coding sequence is TGTGCCAGCAGCTTACGACAGATCAATCAGCCCCAGCATTTT.

This clonotype was detected a few times. The chain recombines TRBV18 with TRBJ1-5; 7 bases agree with TRBD1. The CDR3 extends over 18 amino acids. Germline loops: CDR1 KGHSH, CDR2 LQKENI. V gave up 3 bases and J gave up 9 bases; unmatched junction bases: 20. The CDR3 loop is CASSPTGQRLEGLGPQHF. In DNA, the CDR3 is TGTGCCAGCTCACCTACGGGACAGCGTCTTGAAGGTTTAGGGCCCCAGCATTTT. The full variable domain, its missing parts supplied by reference TRBV18 and TRBJ1-5, is NAGVMQNPRHLVRRRGQEARLRCSPMKGHSHVYWYRQLPEEGLKFMVYLQKENIIDESGMPKERFSAEFPKEGPSILRIQQVVRGDSAAYFCASSPTGQRLEGLGPQHFGDGTRLSIL.

Only a few counts were recorded for this clonotype. The V gene is TRBV5-6, the J gene TRBJ1-1; no clear D. Germline V CDR1 and CDR2: SGHDT, YYEEEE. V shed 0 bases and J shed 0 bases, with 9 bases lying between them. The CDR3 sequence is 15 residues long. The CDR3 sequence: CASSLGRMMNTEAFF. CDR3 DNA sequence: TGTGCCAGCAGCTTGGGAAGGATGATGAACACTGAAGCTTTCTTT.

This clonotype was counted only a few times. This chain uses TRBV5-1 with TRBJ1-1, with D possibly being TRBD1 (5 bases). With 2 bases removed from V and 1 base from J, the gap between germline ends came to 12 bases. CDR1 and CDR2 from the germline V gene are SGHRS and YFSETQ. CDR3 length: 15 residues. The CDR3 region has the DNA TGCGCCAGCAGCTTCTCGGGAGGGGAGAACACTGAAGCTTTCTTT. Its protein product is CASSFSGGENTEAFF.

This clonotype occurred a few times. The chain is built from TRBV9 and TRBJ2-1; D is possibly TRBD2 (6 bases). The CDR3 spans 15 residues. The V end was cut by 4 bases, the J end by 9 bases, with 20 bases between. CDR1 SGDLS and CDR2 YYNGEE come from the germline V gene. The CDR3 protein is CASSSPGVKDGEQFF. The CDR3 region has the DNA TGTGCCAGCAGCTCCCCGGGGGTCAAGGACGGTGAGCAGTTCTTC.

The genes are TRBV30 and TRBJ1-2; D remains ambiguous. In germline, CDR1 is GTSNPN, CDR2 SVGIG (reference sequence). The CDR3 has 12 residues. The V and J ends lost 8 bases and 2 bases respectively, with 12 bases between them. CDR3 sequence reads: CARLEGNYGYTF. The CDR3 coding sequence is TGTGCCCGCCTCGAGGGAAACTATGGCTACACCTTC.

V and J are TRBV2 and TRBJ2-7; D gene ambiguous. V lost 7 bases and J 5 bases, leaving 27 bases between the germline ends. Germline-derived CDR1 and CDR2 are SNHLY and FYNNEI. This CDR3 has 17 amino acids. For the CDR3, the DNA is TGTGCCAGCACATGGGAAGAGATCGGGCCAAAGGGCGACGAGCAGTACTTC. Encoded protein: CASTWEEIGPKGDEQYF.

This clonotype was recorded a few times. The chain carries TRBV28 and TRBJ1-5; possible D gene TRBD1, 5 bases. The V gene's germline CDR1 is MDHEN and CDR2 SYDVKM. The CDR3 is made up of 16 amino acids. Trimming cost V 5 bases and J 5 bases, with 19 bases left between them. In DNA form, the CDR3 reads TGTGCCAGCAGTACCGAAGGAGGGGTTTGGGATCAGCCCCAGCATTTT. It translates to CASSTEGGVWDQPQHF.

This chain links TRBV15 with TRBJ2-7; D remains unclear. Germline values: CDR1 LNHNV, CDR2 YYDKDF (reference sequence). The CDR3 runs 16 residues. With 6 bases removed from V and 0 bases from J, the gap between germline ends came to 18 bases. CDR3 sequence reads: CATSPGTWKSSYEQYF. The CDR3 nucleotides are TGTGCCACCAGTCCCGGAACCTGGAAGAGCTCCTACGAGCAGTACTTC.

The chain uses TRBV7-9 and TRBJ2-5; no definite D call. The germline V and J ends were trimmed by 5 bases and 5 bases, with 21 bases remaining between them. The CDR3 loop spans 16 amino acids. Germline V gene data show CDR1 as SEHNR and CDR2 as FQNEAQ (reference sequence). In nucleotides, the CDR3 is TGTGCCAGCAGCCCCCAGGCGGCTCGATTAGACGAGACCCAGTACTTC. Protein product: CASSPQAARLDETQYF.